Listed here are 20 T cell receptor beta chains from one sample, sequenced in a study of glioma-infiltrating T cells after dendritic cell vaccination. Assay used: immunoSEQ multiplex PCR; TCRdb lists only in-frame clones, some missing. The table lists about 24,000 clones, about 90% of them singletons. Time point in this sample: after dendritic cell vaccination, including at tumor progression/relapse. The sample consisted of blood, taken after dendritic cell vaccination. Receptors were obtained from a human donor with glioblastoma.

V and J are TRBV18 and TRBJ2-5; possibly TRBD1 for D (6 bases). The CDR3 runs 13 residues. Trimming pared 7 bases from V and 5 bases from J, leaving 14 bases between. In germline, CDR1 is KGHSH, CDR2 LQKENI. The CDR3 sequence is CASFTGQYETQYF. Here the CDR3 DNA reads TGTGCCAGCTTCACAGGGCAGTATGAGACCCAGTACTTC.

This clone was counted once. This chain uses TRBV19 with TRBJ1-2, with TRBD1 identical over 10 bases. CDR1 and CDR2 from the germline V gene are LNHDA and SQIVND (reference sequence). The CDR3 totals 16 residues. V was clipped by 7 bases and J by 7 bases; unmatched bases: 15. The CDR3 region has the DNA TGTGCCAGTACCTCACAGGGACAGGGGACTTTTTTTGGCTACACCTTC. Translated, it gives CASTSQGQGTFFGYTF. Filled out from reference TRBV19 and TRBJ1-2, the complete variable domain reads DGGITQSPKYLFRKEGQNVTLSCEQNLNHDAMYWYRQDPGQGLRLIYYSQIVNDFQKGDIAEGYSVSREKKESFPLTVTSAQKNPTAFYLCASTSQGQGTFFGYTFGSGTRLTVV.

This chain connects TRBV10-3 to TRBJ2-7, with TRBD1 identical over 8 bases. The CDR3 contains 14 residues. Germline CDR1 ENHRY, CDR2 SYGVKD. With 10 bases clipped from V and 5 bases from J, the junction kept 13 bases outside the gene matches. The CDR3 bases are TGTGCCAGCTCGAGGACAGGGTTTTTGGACGAGCAGTACTTC. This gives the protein CASSRTGFLDEQYF.

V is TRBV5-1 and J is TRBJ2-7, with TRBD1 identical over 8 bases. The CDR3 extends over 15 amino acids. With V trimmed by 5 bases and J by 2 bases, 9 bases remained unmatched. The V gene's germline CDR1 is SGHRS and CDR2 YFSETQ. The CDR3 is CASSPRTGTPYEQYF. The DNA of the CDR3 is TGCGCCAGCAGTCCGCGGACAGGGACACCCTACGAGCAGTACTTC.

The CDR3 DNA follows: TGTGCCAGCAGCTCAAAAAGCGGGGGTCCCCGAGATACGCAGTATTTT. This codes for CASSSKSGGPRDTQYF. The chain couples TRBV7-2 to TRBJ2-3; 8 bases are shared with TRBD2. The germline V gene has CDR1 SGHTA and CDR2 FQGNSA. The CDR3 totals 16 residues. The V gene end was trimmed by 4 bases and the J gene end by 5 bases; junction bases not matched to a gene: 11.

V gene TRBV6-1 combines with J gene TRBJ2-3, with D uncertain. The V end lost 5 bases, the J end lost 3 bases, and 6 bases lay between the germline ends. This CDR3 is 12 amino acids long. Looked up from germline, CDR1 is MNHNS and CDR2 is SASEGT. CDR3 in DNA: TGTGCCAGCAGTACGGAGACAGATACGCAGTATTTT. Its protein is CASSTETDTQYF.

The DNA of the CDR3 is TGTGCCAGCAGTTACTCCTCGGGGGGGCCGGGTGAGCAGTTCTTC. It translates to CASSYSSGGPGEQFF. The chain combines TRBV6-6 with TRBJ2-1, with 8 bases identical to TRBD2. The CDR3 totals 15 residues. V lost 0 bases and J lost 9; bases outside the gene matches: 7. Germline V gene lookup returns CDR1 MNHNY and CDR2 SVGAGI (reference sequence).

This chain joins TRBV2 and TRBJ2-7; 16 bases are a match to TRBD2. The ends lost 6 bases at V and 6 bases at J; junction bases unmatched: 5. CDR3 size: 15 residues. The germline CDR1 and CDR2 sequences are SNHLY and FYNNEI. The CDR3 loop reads CASRPGLAGGLEQYF. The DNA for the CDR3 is TGTGCCAGCAGGCCGGGACTAGCGGGGGGGCTCGAGCAGTACTTC.

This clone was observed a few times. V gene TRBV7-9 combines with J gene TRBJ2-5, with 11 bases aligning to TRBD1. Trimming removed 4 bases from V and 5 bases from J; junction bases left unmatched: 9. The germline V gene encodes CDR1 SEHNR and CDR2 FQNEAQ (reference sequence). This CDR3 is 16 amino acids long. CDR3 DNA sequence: TGTGCCAGCAGCTCCCCCCGGACAGGGGGCAAGGAGACCCAGTACTTC. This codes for CASSSPRTGGKETQYF.

The CDR3 here is CASSFGQGLWNEQFF. The CDR3 nucleotides are TGCGCCAGCAGCTTCGGACAGGGACTGTGGAATGAGCAGTTCTTC. The chain combines TRBV5-1 with TRBJ2-1; TRBD1 aligns across 8 bases. Germline CDR1 is SGHRS and CDR2 is YFSETQ. The junction had 8 bases not matched to a gene; V was cut back by 2 bases and J by 7 bases. The CDR3 spans 15 residues.

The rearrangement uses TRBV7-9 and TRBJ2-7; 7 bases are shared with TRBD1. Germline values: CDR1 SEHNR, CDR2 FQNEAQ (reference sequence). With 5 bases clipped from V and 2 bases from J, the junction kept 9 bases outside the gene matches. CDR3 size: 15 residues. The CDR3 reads CASSPPGQFPYEQYF. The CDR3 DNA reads TGTGCCAGCAGCCCTCCGGGACAGTTCCCCTACGAGCAGTACTTC.

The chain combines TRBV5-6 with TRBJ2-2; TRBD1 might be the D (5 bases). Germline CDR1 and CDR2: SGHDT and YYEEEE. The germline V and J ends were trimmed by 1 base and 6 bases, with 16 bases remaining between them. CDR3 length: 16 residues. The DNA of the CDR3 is TGTGCCAGCAGCTTGAGACTGCAGGGTCAGGCCGGGGAGCTGTTTTTT. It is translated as CASSLRLQGQAGELFF.

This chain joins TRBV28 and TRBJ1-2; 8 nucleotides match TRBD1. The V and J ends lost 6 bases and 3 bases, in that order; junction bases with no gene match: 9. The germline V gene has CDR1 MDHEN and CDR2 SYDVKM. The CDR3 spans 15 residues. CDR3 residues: CASSGGQGLDYGYTF. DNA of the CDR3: TGTGCCAGCAGCGGAGGACAGGGATTAGACTATGGCTACACCTTC.

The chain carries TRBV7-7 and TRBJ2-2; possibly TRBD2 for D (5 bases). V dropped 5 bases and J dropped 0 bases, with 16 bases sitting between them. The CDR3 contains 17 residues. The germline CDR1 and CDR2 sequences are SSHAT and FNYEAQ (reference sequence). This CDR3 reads CASSPVVGVSNTGELFF. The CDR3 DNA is TGTGCCAGCAGCCCAGTGGTCGGGGTTTCGAACACCGGGGAGCTGTTTTTT.

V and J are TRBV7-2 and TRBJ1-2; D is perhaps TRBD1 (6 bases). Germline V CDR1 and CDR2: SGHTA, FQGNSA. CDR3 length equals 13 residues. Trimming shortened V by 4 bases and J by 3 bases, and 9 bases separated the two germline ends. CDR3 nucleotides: TGTGCCAGCAGCTCACAGGGTTACTATGGCTACACCTTC. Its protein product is CASSSQGYYGYTF.

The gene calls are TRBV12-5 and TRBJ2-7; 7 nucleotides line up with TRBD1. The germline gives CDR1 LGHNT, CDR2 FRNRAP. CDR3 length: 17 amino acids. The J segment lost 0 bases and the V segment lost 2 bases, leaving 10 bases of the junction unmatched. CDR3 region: CASGLSGQVGLSYEQYF. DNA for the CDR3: TGTGCTAGTGGTTTGTCCGGACAGGTTGGGCTCTCCTACGAGCAGTACTTC.

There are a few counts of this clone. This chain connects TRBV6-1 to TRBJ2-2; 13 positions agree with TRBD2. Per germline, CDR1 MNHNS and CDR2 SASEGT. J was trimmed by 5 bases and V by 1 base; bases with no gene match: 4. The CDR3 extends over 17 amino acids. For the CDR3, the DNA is TGTGCCAGCAGTGAAGAGACTAGCGGGGGGCCGACCGGGGAGCTGTTTTTT. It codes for CASSEETSGGPTGELFF.

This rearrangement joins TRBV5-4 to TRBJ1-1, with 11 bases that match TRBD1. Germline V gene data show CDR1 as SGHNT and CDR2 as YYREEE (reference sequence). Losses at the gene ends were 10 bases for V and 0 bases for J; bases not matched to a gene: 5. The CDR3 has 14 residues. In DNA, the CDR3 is TGTGCCGAGACGGACAGGGGGCTGAACACTGAAGCTTTCTTT. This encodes CAETDRGLNTEAFF.

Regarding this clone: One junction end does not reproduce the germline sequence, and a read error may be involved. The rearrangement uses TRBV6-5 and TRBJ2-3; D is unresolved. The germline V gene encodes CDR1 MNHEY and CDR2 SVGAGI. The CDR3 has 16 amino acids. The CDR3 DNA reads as TGTGCCAGCAGGTACTCGGCAGGCGATAGCACAGATACGCAGTATTTT. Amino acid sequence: CASRYSAGDSTDTQYF.

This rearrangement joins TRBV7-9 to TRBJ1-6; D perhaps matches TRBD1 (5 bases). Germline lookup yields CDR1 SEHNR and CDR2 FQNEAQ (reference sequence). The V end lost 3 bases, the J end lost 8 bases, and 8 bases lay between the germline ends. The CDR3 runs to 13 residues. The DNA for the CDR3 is TGTGCCAGCAGCTTGGACAACTATTCACCCCTCCACTTT. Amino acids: CASSLDNYSPLHF.